This T cell receptor beta chain was sequenced in a study of shared clonotypes between healthy human individuals. Donors included only healthy HIV-negative adults lacking recent acute infections or vaccinations. This table comes from immunoSEQ multiplex PCR, and its TCRdb copy is limited to in-frame clones, with some not included. The data show roughly 2,300,000 clones, roughly 92% seen once. The CDR3 length is 13 residues. Trimming cost V 0 bases and J 13 bases, with 10 bases left between them. The germline V gene encodes CDR1 MNHEY and CDR2 SVGAGI. The receptor comes from a man younger than 35 in good health. Some clones in this sample may be carry-over from other donors' samples. This sequence joins TRBV6-5 and TRBJ1-6; no clear D gene. The sample comprised naive CD4+ T cells from PBMCs. Regarding subset: CD45RA+ positively selected. CDR3 loop: CASSYSAFAPLHF. CDR3 coding DNA: TGTGCCAGCAGTTACTCGGCATTTGCGCCCCTCCACTTT.